These 14 T cell receptor beta chains were sequenced from one sample in a study of T cell repertoires in cytomegalovirus infection. From the reads, TCRdb called clonotypes with MiXCR, one entry per CDR3 protein. The data contain approximately 700,000 distinct CDR3 sequences, approximately 34% of them seen just once; the ten biggest clones take up under 3.5%. The sample taken for sequencing was PBMCs. The receptors come from a human donor in good health (CMV status not recorded). Some clones in this sample may be carry-over from other donors' samples.

Details on this clonotype: Compared with germline, one end of the junction differs, possibly owing to a read error. The gene calls are TRBV4-1 and TRBJ2-7; D is undetermined. The CDR3 has 14 residues. CDR1 is MGHRA and CDR2 is YSYEKL in the germline V gene. The CDR3 region has the DNA TGCGCCAGCATCCAACCGACTTCTCCCTACGAGCAGTACTTC. It yields the protein CASIQPTSPYEQYF.

This clonotype was seen once. The chain carries TRBV2 and TRBJ2-1; 11 bases agree with TRBD2. V gave up 1 base and J gave up 6 bases; unmatched junction bases: 8. Germline V gene data show CDR1 as SNHLY and CDR2 as FYNNEI. This CDR3 region has 17 residues. The CDR3 DNA reads as TGTGCCAGCAGTGAAGATGAAGATAGCGGGAGGGCCAATGAGCAGTTCTTC. The encoded protein is CASSEDEDSGRANEQFF. The full variable domain, completed using reference TRBV2 and TRBJ2-1, is EPEVTQTPSHQVTQMGQEVILRCVPISNHLYFYWYRQILGQKVEFLVSFYNNEISEKSEIFDDQFSVERPDGSNFTLKIRSTKLEDSAMYFCASSEDEDSGRANEQFFGPGTRLTVL.

V gene TRBV6-5 combines with J gene TRBJ2-1, with 7 bases identical to TRBD1. The germline V gene has CDR1 MNHEY and CDR2 SVGAGI. The V segment lost 3 bases and the J segment 5 bases; nucleotides outside the gene matches: 10. The CDR3 length is 16 residues. CDR3 amino acids: CASSYSPGQNHNEQFF. CDR3 in DNA: TGTGCCAGCAGTTATTCTCCGGGACAGAATCACAATGAGCAGTTCTTC.

The CDR3 DNA sequence: TGCGCCAGCAGCTTGGCCTTCTCTGTCTCTGGGGCCAACGTCCTGACTTTC. Its translation is CASSLAFSVSGANVLTF. V gene TRBV5-1 combines with J gene TRBJ2-6; D is unclear. V lost 0 bases and J 0 bases, leaving 10 bases between the germline ends. The germline V gene has CDR1 SGHRS and CDR2 YFSETQ. This CDR3 region has 17 residues.

This clonotype was observed a handful of times. CDR3 protein: CASSLVGTGPKNIQYF. CDR3 in DNA: TGTGCCAGCAGCTTAGTCGGAACCGGGCCCAAAAACATTCAGTACTTC. This sequence joins TRBV7-2 and TRBJ2-4, with D hard to call. From germline, CDR1 is SGHTA and CDR2 FQGNSA. V was shortened by 1 base and J by 2 bases, with 12 bases between the two germline ends. The CDR3 runs to 16 residues.

This clonotype was counted many times. The CDR3 DNA sequence: TGTGCCAGCAGTCACCTGTCGTTAGCGGGAAGCTCCTACAATGAGCAGTTCTTC. Protein sequence: CASSHLSLAGSSYNEQFF. The V call is TRBV7-2, the J call TRBJ2-1, with 8 nucleotides matching TRBD2. Germline V gene sequence: CDR1 SGHTA, CDR2 FQGNSA. The CDR3 sequence is 18 residues long. J gave up 0 bases and V 6 bases, and 13 bases lay outside the gene matches.

The rearrangement joins TRBV10-3 to TRBJ1-6, with D uncertain. CDR1 ENHRY and CDR2 SYGVKD come from the germline V gene. This CDR3 is built from 14 residues. V lost 2 bases to trimming and J lost 7 bases, with 9 bases between them. This CDR3 is CAISELSENSPLHF. The CDR3, as DNA: TGTGCCATCAGTGAGCTTTCAGAGAATTCACCCCTCCACTTT.

V and J are TRBV29-1 and TRBJ1-1, with TRBD1 as a possible D gene (6 bases). Germline V gene data show CDR1 as SQVTM and CDR2 as ANQGSEA. V was pared by 6 bases and J by 6 bases, with 11 bases between. This CDR3 region has 11 residues. CDR3 in amino acids: CSVGGHSEAFF. The CDR3 coding sequence is TGCAGCGTGGGGGGGCACTCTGAAGCTTTCTTT.

The chain links TRBV4-1 to TRBJ2-7, with D possibly TRBD2 on 5 matching bases. The CDR3 totals 15 residues. Germline V gene lookup returns CDR1 MGHRA and CDR2 YSYEKL. Deletions cut 1 base from V and 2 bases from J, with 12 bases between. CDR3 loop: CASSQGEGGTYEQYF. The CDR3, as DNA: TGCGCCAGCAGCCAAGGTGAGGGTGGCACCTACGAGCAGTACTTC.

The chain couples TRBV19 to TRBJ2-7; 7 nucleotides line up with TRBD1. The CDR3 length is 13 residues. V was pared by 6 bases and J by 0 bases, with 2 bases of the junction left unmatched. The germline CDR1 and CDR2 sequences are LNHDA and SQIVND (reference sequence). The CDR3 sequence: CASRTGFSYEQYF. The CDR3 nucleotides read TGTGCCAGTAGGACAGGGTTCTCCTACGAGCAGTACTTC.

The chain couples TRBV7-8 to TRBJ1-5; 8 bases map to TRBD1. V dropped 3 bases and J dropped 5; count of bases not matched to a gene: 6. The CDR3 spans 15 residues. Per germline, CDR1 SGHVS and CDR2 FQNEAQ. The CDR3 DNA is TGTGCCAGCAGCTTTTTGGCAGGGGGCGATCAGCCCCAGCATTTT. Its translation is CASSFLAGGDQPQHF. Complete variable domain (other parts from reference TRBV7-8 and TRBJ1-5): GAGVSQSPRYKVAKRGQDVALRCDPISGHVSLFWYQQALGQGPEFLTYFQNEAQLDKSGLPSDRFFAERPEGSVSTLKIQRTQQEDSAVYLCASSFLAGGDQPQHFGDGTRLSIL.

V usage is TRBV20-1 and J usage is TRBJ2-1, with D maybe TRBD2 (5 bases). The CDR3 spans 15 residues. Germline-derived CDR1 and CDR2 are DFQATT and SNEGSKA (reference sequence). V gave up 1 base and J gave up 4 bases, with 14 bases separating them. CDR3 DNA sequence: TGCAGTGCTAGAGCCCTAGGACTGCCATACAATGAGCAGTTCTTC. Translating gives CSARALGLPYNEQFF.

This clonotype turned up a few times. This chain uses TRBV7-9 with TRBJ2-7; D is possibly TRBD2 (6 bases). Germline CDR1 and CDR2: SEHNR and FQNEAQ (reference sequence). V dropped 4 bases and J dropped 2 bases, with 18 bases sitting between them. The CDR3 consists of 16 residues. In DNA form, the CDR3 reads TGTGCCAGCAGCTCTCTAAGCGGAGGGGACCCCTACGAGCAGTACTTC. Translating gives CASSSLSGGDPYEQYF.

V gene TRBV25-1 combines with J gene TRBJ2-1; no firm D call. This CDR3 contains 12 residues. Germline V gene lookup returns CDR1 MGHDK and CDR2 SYGVNS. V was pared by 1 base and J by 8 bases, with 6 bases between. The CDR3 loop reads CASSEFWHEQFF. The CDR3 coding sequence is TGTGCCAGCAGTGAATTTTGGCATGAGCAGTTCTTC.